What follows are 17 T cell receptor beta chains derived from one specimen sequenced in a study of blood T cell repertoires in COVID-19. Some clones are missing from TCRdb's copy, which holds only in-frame ones; the method was immunoSEQ multiplex PCR. This repertoire shows roughly 250,000 clones, approximately 81% found once; its top ten account for 2.5% to 3%. Sequencing was performed on peripheral blood. The origin of the receptors is a woman aged 60-75 years with active or convalescent COVID-19.

This rearrangement joins TRBV4-1 to TRBJ1-5, with 10 bases matching TRBD1. V trimming: 0 bases; J trimming: 2 bases; junction bases outside the gene matches: 10. CDR1 is MGHRA and CDR2 is YSYEKL in the germline V gene. The CDR3 is 19 residues long. The chain's CDR3 is CASSQERDRGWRGNQPQHF. The CDR3 DNA reads as TGCGCCAGCAGCCAAGAGAGGGACAGGGGATGGCGCGGCAATCAGCCCCAGCATTTT.

This sequence joins TRBV9 and TRBJ2-5; a possible D gene is TRBD1 (6 bases). The CDR3 totals 13 residues. Germline CDR1 and CDR2: SGDLS and YYNGEE. V gave up 2 bases and J gave up 2 bases, with 7 bases separating them. As DNA, the CDR3 is TGTGCCAGCAGCGTCGGACAGCAAGAGACCCAGTACTTC. Residues: CASSVGQQETQYF.

V gene TRBV27 combines with J gene TRBJ2-7, with 9 bases matching TRBD1. Germline loops: CDR1 MNHEY, CDR2 SMNVEV (reference sequence). CDR3 length equals 14 residues. V was pared by 4 bases and J by 2 bases, with 3 bases of the junction left unmatched. CDR3 in DNA: TGTGCCAGCAGTTCGGGACAGGGCCCCTACGAGCAGTACTTC. Protein sequence: CASSSGQGPYEQYF.

This clone was seen a single time. The gene calls are TRBV27 and TRBJ1-2, with D perhaps TRBD1 (5 bases). The CDR3 has 16 amino acids. Germline-derived CDR1 and CDR2 are MNHEY and SMNVEV (reference sequence). Trimming removed 5 bases from V and 5 bases from J, with 21 bases in between. DNA of the CDR3: TGTGCCAGCAGTCCCCAACCCTCGGGGGGGAAGTATGGCTACACCTTC. Its protein is CASSPQPSGGKYGYTF.

This clone was counted a single time. The rearrangement uses TRBV4-1 and TRBJ2-7; D is possibly TRBD1 (6 bases). Looked up from germline, CDR1 is MGHRA and CDR2 is YSYEKL. V shed 3 bases and J shed 2 bases, with 17 bases lying between them. This CDR3 is 16 amino acids long. As DNA, the CDR3 is TGCGCCAGCAGCCAGATGCACGACAGGCGAGCCTACGAGCAGTACTTC. It encodes CASSQMHDRRAYEQYF.

The J gene is TRBJ2-5, the V gene TRBV6-2 or TRBV6-3; TRBD1 matches at 7 bases. After removal of 4 bases from V and 4 bases from J, the junction contained 15 bases not matched to a gene. Germline CDR1 is MNHEY and CDR2 is SVGEGT. The CDR3 totals 17 residues. CDR3 sequence: CASSLTGPRDFRETQYF. Here the CDR3 DNA reads TGTGCCAGCAGTTTGACAGGGCCTCGTGACTTCCGAGAGACCCAGTACTTC.

The chain couples TRBV29-1 to TRBJ2-7, with 11 bases lining up with TRBD1. Germline CDR1 is SQVTM and CDR2 is ANQGSEA. V dropped 4 bases and J dropped 2; count of bases not matched to a gene: 4. The CDR3 extends over 14 amino acids. CDR3: CSVGGQGDPYEQYF. In DNA form, the CDR3 reads TGCAGCGTTGGGGGACAGGGGGACCCCTACGAGCAGTACTTC.

The gene calls are TRBV4-1 and TRBJ2-5; 8 bases align to TRBD2. Germline V gives CDR1 MGHRA, CDR2 YSYEKL. This CDR3 contains 17 residues. The V and J ends lost 3 bases and 2 bases, in that order; junction bases with no gene match: 11. The CDR3 loop reads CASSHNSAGGHQETQYF. Here the CDR3 DNA reads TGCGCCAGCAGCCATAATTCCGCGGGGGGCCATCAAGAGACCCAGTACTTC.

This chain joins TRBV18 and TRBJ1-1; the match to TRBD1 covers 9 bases. V shed 2 bases, J shed 11 bases, and the junction held 6 bases outside the gene matches. Germline V gene sequence: CDR1 KGHSH, CDR2 LQKENI. The CDR3 runs to 13 residues. CDR3 nucleotide sequence: TGTGCCAGCTCACCAGACAGGGGGTCCCACGCTTTCTTT. This translates into CASSPDRGSHAFF.

This clone has a handful of counts. The rearrangement joins TRBV14 to TRBJ2-7; 10 positions match TRBD1. Germline CDR1 and CDR2: SGHDN and FVKESK. The CDR3 is made up of 17 amino acids. V gave up 4 bases and J gave up 3 bases; unmatched junction bases: 12. CDR3 sequence: CASSRNPGQGRVYEQYF. As DNA, the CDR3 is TGTGCCAGCAGCCGCAACCCGGGACAGGGGAGGGTCTACGAGCAGTACTTC.

The V gene is TRBV19, the J gene TRBJ1-1, with a weak D call TRBD1 (5 bases). Germline V gene lookup returns CDR1 LNHDA and CDR2 SQIVND (reference sequence). The CDR3 runs 12 residues. Trimming stripped 8 bases from V and 5 bases from J, with 12 bases between. CDR3 in DNA: TGTGCCAGTGGGGCGGGAGGGACTGAAGCTTTCTTT. This sequence encodes CASGAGGTEAFF. Full variable domain (remainder filled in from reference TRBV19 and TRBJ1-1): DGGITQSPKYLFRKEGQNVTLSCEQNLNHDAMYWYRQDPGQGLRLIYYSQIVNDFQKGDIAEGYSVSREKKESFPLTVTSAQKNPTAFYLCASGAGGTEAFFGQGTRLTVV.

The rearrangement joins TRBV9 to TRBJ1-2, with TRBD1 matching over 8 bases. The CDR3 is 16 amino acids. The trim removed 0 bases at V and 4 bases at J, leaving 8 bases unmatched. CDR1 is SGDLS, CDR2 YYNGEE, per germline. The CDR3 coding sequence is TGTGCCAGCAGCGTAGAAGCGAGGACAGGGAGCTATGGCTACACCTTC. It is translated as CASSVEARTGSYGYTF.

The CDR3 spells CAIKAVAGTGNTIYF. The CDR3 nucleotides read TGTGCCATCAAGGCCGTGGCGGGGACTGGAAACACCATATATTTT. V gene TRBV10-3 combines with J gene TRBJ1-3; no clear D. Germline lookup yields CDR1 ENHRY and CDR2 SYGVKD. The V end lost 7 bases, the J end lost 2 bases, and 15 bases lay between the germline ends. The length of the CDR3 is 15 residues.

This chain uses TRBV9 with TRBJ2-7, with D possibly TRBD2 on 5 matching bases. Trimming took 1 base from V and 5 from J, leaving 13 bases between them. The CDR3 spans 14 residues. Germline CDR1 is SGDLS and CDR2 is YYNGEE. The CDR3 DNA follows: TGTGCCAGCAGCGTATACCGGGATTCCAACGAGCAGTACTTC. Protein: CASSVYRDSNEQYF.

The V gene is TRBV3-1 (or the pseudogene TRBV3-2), the J gene TRBJ1-1; 7 bases are shared with TRBD1. Losses at the gene ends were 3 bases for V and 4 bases for J; bases not matched to a gene: 5. The germline gives CDR1 LGHDT, CDR2 YNNKEL (reference sequence). The CDR3 has 14 residues. Written as DNA, the CDR3 is TGTGCCAGCAGCCAGATGACAGGGCTCACTGAAGCTTTCTTT. Translating it yields CASSQMTGLTEAFF.

The chain is built from TRBV7-8 and TRBJ2-3; TRBD2 aligns across 7 bases. CDR1 SGHVS and CDR2 FQNEAQ come from the germline V gene. There are 15 residues in the CDR3. Trimming took 4 bases from V and 1 from J; bases not matched to a gene: 5. The CDR3 DNA is TGTGCCAGCAGCTCCCCTCTAGCGGGCACAGATACGCAGTATTTT. This sequence encodes CASSSPLAGTDTQYF.

The chain uses TRBV29-1 and TRBJ2-5, with 11 bases aligning to TRBD2. From germline, CDR1 is SQVTM and CDR2 ANQGSEA. V was pared by 6 bases and J by 8 bases, with 11 bases of the junction left unmatched. CDR3 size: 14 residues. CDR3 in amino acids: CSVDTSGGGDTQYF. The DNA for the CDR3 is TGCAGCGTGGACACTAGCGGGGGAGGGGACACCCAGTACTTC.